Below are 2 T cell receptor beta chains sequenced from a single sample in a study of T cell responses to AZD1222 COVID-19 vaccine. TCRdb keeps only in-frame clones here, not all; method: immunoSEQ multiplex PCR. This table holds around 150,000 clones, 90% found once. The source material was peripheral blood, sampled 28 days after the second AZD1222 dose. The receptors derive from an adult who received the AZD1222 COVID-19 vaccine.

V gene TRBV9 combines with J gene TRBJ2-6; unclear D gene. Between the trimmed V and J ends, which lost 1 base and 0 bases, there was a span of 5 bases. The CDR3 is 15 amino acids. CDR1 is SGDLS and CDR2 is YYNGEE in the germline V gene. CDR3 sequence (DNA): TGTGCCAGCAGCGTAAGGAGCTCTGGGGCCAACGTCCTGACTTTC. It codes for CASSVRSSGANVLTF.

The chain joins TRBV18 to TRBJ1-6; D remains unclear. This CDR3 contains 15 residues. Germline CDR1 KGHSH, CDR2 LQKENI. V gave up 1 base and J gave up 8 bases, with 12 bases separating them. The CDR3 DNA reads as TGTGCCAGCTCACCACAGACCTCCTCAGATTCACCCCTCCACTTT. It translates to CASSPQTSSDSPLHF.